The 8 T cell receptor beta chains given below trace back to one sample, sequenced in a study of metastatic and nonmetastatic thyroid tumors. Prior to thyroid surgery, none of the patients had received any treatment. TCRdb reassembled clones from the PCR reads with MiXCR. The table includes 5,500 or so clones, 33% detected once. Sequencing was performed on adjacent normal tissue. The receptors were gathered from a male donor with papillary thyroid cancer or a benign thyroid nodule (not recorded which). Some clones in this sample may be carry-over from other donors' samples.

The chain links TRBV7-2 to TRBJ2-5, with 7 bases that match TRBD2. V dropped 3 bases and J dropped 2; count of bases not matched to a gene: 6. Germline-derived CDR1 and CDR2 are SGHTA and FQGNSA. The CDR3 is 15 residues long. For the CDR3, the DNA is TGTGCCAGCAGCTTGCGGGAGAGGAGGCAAGAGACCCAGTACTTC. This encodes CASSLRERRQETQYF. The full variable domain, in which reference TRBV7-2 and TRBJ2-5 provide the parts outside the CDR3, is GAGVSQSPSNKVTEKGKDVELRCDPISGHTALYWYRQSLGQGLEFLIYFQGNSAPDKSGLPSDRFSAERTGGSVSTLTIQRTQQEDSAVYLCASSLRERRQETQYFGPGTRLLVL.

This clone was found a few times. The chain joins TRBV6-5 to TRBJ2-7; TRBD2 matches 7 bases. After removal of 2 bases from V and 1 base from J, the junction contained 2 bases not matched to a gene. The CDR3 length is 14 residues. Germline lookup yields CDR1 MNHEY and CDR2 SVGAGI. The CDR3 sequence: CASSYSGASYEQYF. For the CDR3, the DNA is TGTGCCAGCAGTTACAGCGGGGCTTCCTACGAGCAGTACTTC.

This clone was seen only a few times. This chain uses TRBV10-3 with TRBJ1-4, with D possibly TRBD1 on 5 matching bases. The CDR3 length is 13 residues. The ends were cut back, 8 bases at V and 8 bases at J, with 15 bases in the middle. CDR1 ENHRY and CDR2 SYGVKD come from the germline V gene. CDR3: CAISDQGTEKLFF. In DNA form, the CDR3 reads TGTGCCATCTCCGACCAGGGAACGGAAAAACTGTTTTTT.

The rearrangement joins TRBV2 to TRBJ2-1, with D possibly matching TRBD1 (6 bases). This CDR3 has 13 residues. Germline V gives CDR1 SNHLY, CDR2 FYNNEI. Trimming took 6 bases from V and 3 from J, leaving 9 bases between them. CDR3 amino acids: CASSLDSYNEQFF. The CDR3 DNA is TGTGCCAGCAGCCTGGACAGCTACAATGAGCAGTTCTTC.

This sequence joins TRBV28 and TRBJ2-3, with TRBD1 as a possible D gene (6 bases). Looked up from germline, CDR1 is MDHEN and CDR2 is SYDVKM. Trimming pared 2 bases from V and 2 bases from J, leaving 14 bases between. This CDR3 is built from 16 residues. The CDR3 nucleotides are TGTGCCAGCAGTTTACAACGGGCAGGGGACACAGATACGCAGTATTTT. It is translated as CASSLQRAGDTDTQYF.

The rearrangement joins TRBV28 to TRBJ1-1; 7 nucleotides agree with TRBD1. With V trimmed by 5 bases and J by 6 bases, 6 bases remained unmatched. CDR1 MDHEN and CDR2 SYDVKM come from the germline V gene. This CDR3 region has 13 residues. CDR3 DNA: TGTGCCAGCAGTCACGGGACAGTCCCTGAAGCTTTCTTT. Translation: CASSHGTVPEAFF.

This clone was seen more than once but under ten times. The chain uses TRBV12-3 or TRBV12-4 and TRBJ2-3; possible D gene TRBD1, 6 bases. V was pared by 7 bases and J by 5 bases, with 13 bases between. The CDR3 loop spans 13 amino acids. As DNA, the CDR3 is TGTGCCAGCAAACAGGGTGGGGGAGATACGCAGTATTTT. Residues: CASKQGGGDTQYF.

The CDR3 coding sequence is TGCAGTGCTGACATGACTAGCGGGAGCAAGCAGTACTTC. The encoded protein is CSADMTSGSKQYF. The chain recombines TRBV20-1 with TRBJ2-7, with 12 bases that match TRBD2. Per germline, CDR1 DFQATT and CDR2 SNEGSKA (reference sequence). The CDR3 spans 13 residues. The V segment lost 5 bases and the J segment 8 bases; nucleotides outside the gene matches: 7.